This is a list of T cell receptor beta chains from one sample in a study of T cell responses to AZD1222 COVID-19 vaccine. The repertoire was sequenced with immunoSEQ multiplex PCR; TCRdb's copy has only in-frame clones and lacks some. The sample records approximately 170,000 clones, roughly 94% being singletons. Sample: peripheral blood, taken 28 days after the second AZD1222 dose. These receptors were collected from an adult who received the AZD1222 COVID-19 vaccine. CDR3s include the opening cysteine and the closing phenylalanine or tryptophan. D genes are given only for firm matches. A clone size is listed for some rows: how often the clone was seen (once, few, many), or a class if it is expanded.

>TRBV11-2|.|15|TRBJ1-5|.
TGTGCCAGCAGCCTCAATACAGGGTTGGAACAGCCCCAGCATTTT
CASSLNTGLEQPQHF
>TRBV7-2|.|12|TRBJ2-1|TRBD1
TGTGCCAGCGGACAGGGGGCTGTCGAGCAGTTCTTC
CASGQGAVEQFF
>TRBV7-6|once|13|TRBJ2-1|.
TGTGCCAGCACGGCCGCAGGGAACGCTGAGCAGTTCTTC
CASTAAGNAEQFF
>TRBV7-6|.|15|TRBJ2-2|.
TGTGCCAGCAGCCTACCCGGGGGGAACACCGGGGAGCTGTTTTTT
CASSLPGGNTGELFF
>TRBV10-3|.|14|TRBJ2-3|TRBD2
TGTGCCTCAAGGACTAGCGGGGACACAGATACGCAGTATTTT
CASRTSGDTDTQYF
>TRBV7-2|.|19|TRBJ2-3|TRBD2
TGTGCCAGCAGCCCCCGGTTTATAGCGGGGGGGGCCAAGGCAGATACGCAGTATTTT
CASSPRFIAGGAKADTQYF
>TRBV5-5|.|12|TRBJ2-7|.
TGTGCCAGCAGCTTATTTTCTGCCGAGCAGTACTTC
CASSLFSAEQYF
>TRBV6-5|.|13|TRBJ2-7|.
TGTGCCAGCAGTTATTCGACTCGACACGAGCAGTACTTC
CASSYSTRHEQYF
>TRBV27|.|15|TRBJ1-4|.
TGTGCCAGCGGACTCTTCGCGGGGGCTAATGAAAAACTGTTTTTT
CASGLFAGANEKLFF
>TRBV19|.|16|TRBJ1-6|TRBD1
TGTGCCAGTAGGGACCTCGACAGGGGTGATAATTCACCCCTCCACTTT
CASRDLDRGDNSPLHF
>TRBV15|.|15|TRBJ1-2|TRBD1
TGTGCCACCAGCAGAGTGGGACAGGGGGCTCGTGGCTACACCTTC
CATSRVGQGARGYTF
>TRBV12-3/TRBV12-4|.|13|TRBJ1-1|.
TGTGCCAGCAGCATACAGGGACCGACTCAAGCTTTCTTT
CASSIQGPTQAFF
>TRBV19|.|16|TRBJ1-3|.
TGTGCCAGTGGAAAACAGGGTGGAACCTCTGGAAACACCATATATTTT
CASGKQGGTSGNTIYF
>TRBV2|.|15|TRBJ2-5|TRBD2
TGTGCCAGCACCCAGGACGGGGGGTACCAAGAGACCCAGTACTTC
CASTQDGGYQETQYF
>TRBV7-9|once|15|TRBJ2-3|TRBD1
TGTGCCAGCAGCGCCGGGACAGGGGATACAGATACGCAGTATTTT
CASSAGTGDTDTQYF
>TRBV20-1|.|11|TRBJ1-1|TRBD1
TGCAGTGCTATTGGACAGGTTGAAGCTTTCTTT
CSAIGQVEAFF
>TRBV9|.|14|TRBJ1-1|.
TGTGCCAGCAGCGTAGTAAAGGGGAACACTGAAGCTTTCTTT
CASSVVKGNTEAFF
>TRBV5-1|few|13|TRBJ1-1|TRBD1
TGCGCCAGCAGCTGGACAGGGCCCACTGAAGCTTTCTTT
CASSWTGPTEAFF
>TRBV21-1|.|22|TRBJ2-5|.
TGTGCCAGCAGCATAATGAGGCCCAATCGGGGGCTGCCGACAGTGTACCAAGAGACCCAGTACTTC
CASSIMRPNRGLPTVYQETQYF
>TRBV5-1|.|14|TRBJ2-5|.
TGCGCCAGCAGCCCGGGGTGGGCCCAAGAGACCCAGTACTTC
CASSPGWAQETQYF
>TRBV11-2|.|11|TRBJ1-2|.
TGTGCCAGCCGCTTATTGGAGGACTACACCTTC
CASRLLEDYTF
>TRBV9|.|15|TRBJ2-1|TRBD2
TGTGCCAGCAGCCCATCAGCGGGGGCCCCAAGAGAGCAGTTCTTC
CASSPSAGAPREQFF
>TRBV11-2|.|15|TRBJ1-5|.
TGTGCCAGCAGCTTAGATCTCGCCTCCTCGGGGCCCCAGCATTTT
CASSLDLASSGPQHF
>TRBV4-1|.|15|TRBJ2-7|.
TGCGCCAGCAGCCAAGCATGGGAGGGGGCCTACGAGCAGTACTTC
CASSQAWEGAYEQYF
>TRBV10-1|.|15|TRBJ2-1|.
TGCGCCAGCAGTGAGTCCGGGACCCCCTACAATGAGCAGTTCTTC
CASSESGTPYNEQFF
>TRBV9|.|17|TRBJ2-1|.
TGTGCCAGCAGCGTAGGTTGGGGCGGGGGCCCCTACAATGAGCAGTTCTTC
CASSVGWGGGPYNEQFF
>TRBV4-2|.|15|TRBJ1-2|.
TGTGCCAGCAGCCGAGCAGGGCTATCAGACTATGGCTACACCTTC
CASSRAGLSDYGYTF
>TRBV18|.|13|TRBJ1-2|.
TGTGCCAGCTCGCCAACAGTTAACTATGGCTACACCTTC
CASSPTVNYGYTF
>TRBV5-4|few|15|TRBJ2-7|.
TGTGCCAGCAGCTCCCACCATAGCGGTTATAACGAGCAGTACTTC
CASSSHHSGYNEQYF
>TRBV9|.|14|TRBJ1-1|.
TGTGCCAGCAGCGCGACAGGTCTGAACACTGAAGCTTTCTTT
CASSATGLNTEAFF
>TRBV19|.|16|TRBJ1-5|.
TGTGCCAGTAGTTTCCTCCGGATGGGTAGCAATCAGCCCCAGCATTTT
CASSFLRMGSNQPQHF
>TRBV27|.|14|TRBJ2-1|TRBD2
TGTGCCAGCAGCCCCGGGCGGGGGGGGAATGAGCAGTTCTTC
CASSPGRGGNEQFF
>TRBV2|.|13|TRBJ1-2|TRBD1
TGTGCCAGCAGCGCGGACAGGGCACATGGCTACACCTTC
CASSADRAHGYTF
>TRBV29-1|once|14|TRBJ1-4|.
TGCAGCGTCCAACGGGCCTCCAGTGGAGAAAAACTGTTTTTT
CSVQRASSGEKLFF
>TRBV6-4|.|14|TRBJ2-5|TRBD2
TGTGCCAGCAGACCCGGGGGGGGCCAAGAGACCCAGTACTTC
CASRPGGGQETQYF
>TRBV12-3/TRBV12-4|.|13|TRBJ1-1|.
TGTGCCAGCAGTTTGACCGGGAACACTGAAGCTTTCTTT
CASSLTGNTEAFF
>TRBV19|few|12|TRBJ1-2|.
TGTGCCAGTAGTAGAGCTAACTATGGCTACACCTTC
CASSRANYGYTF
>TRBV30|.|14|TRBJ1-5|.
TGTGCCTGGAGCGTAAGGAGGGGTTTCCAGCCCCAGCATTTT
CAWSVRRGFQPQHF
>TRBV6-2/TRBV6-3|once|12|TRBJ2-7|.
TGTGCCAGCACTTACGGGGACTACGAGCAGTACTTC
CASTYGDYEQYF
>TRBV5-1|.|14|TRBJ2-5|TRBD2
TGCGCCAGCAGCTTGGCCTTAGCGGGAGAGACCCAGTACTTC
CASSLALAGETQYF
>TRBV30|.|14|TRBJ1-1|.
TGTGCCTGGAGCGAACTCTTAATGAACACTGAAGCTTTCTTT
CAWSELLMNTEAFF
>TRBV13|few|16|TRBJ2-4|.
TGTGCCAGCAGCTCTCCGACTAGTCGGGGAAAAAACATTCAGTACTTC
CASSSPTSRGKNIQYF
>TRBV7-2|once|16|TRBJ1-2|TRBD1
TGTGCCAGCAGCTTAGGCGGACAGGGGCCCTTCTATGGCTACACCTTC
CASSLGGQGPFYGYTF
>TRBV27|.|14|TRBJ2-7|.
TGTGCCAGCAGTTTATCGGGGGGACGGTACGAGCAGTACTTC
CASSLSGGRYEQYF
>TRBV7-2|few|16|TRBJ2-1|TRBD1
TGTGCCAGCAGCTTAGTAGGGACAGGGCCTTTGGGTGAGCAGTTCTTC
CASSLVGTGPLGEQFF
>TRBV7-9|.|15|TRBJ2-3|.
TGTGCCAGCAGCCCTCGGGGGCGAGGCACAGATACGCAGTATTTT
CASSPRGRGTDTQYF
>TRBV9|.|16|TRBJ1-3|.
TGTGCCAGCAGCGTGACAGCTTCCCTCTCTGGAAACACCATATATTTT
CASSVTASLSGNTIYF
>TRBV5-5|.|19|TRBJ1-1|.
TGTGCCAGCAGCTTGGGTTTTCGTCTGGGCAGGGGCTTGAACACTGAAGCTTTCTTT
CASSLGFRLGRGLNTEAFF
>TRBV10-1|.|13|TRBJ1-1|.
TGCGCCAGCAGCCCTAGGCGGGGTGGAAGAGCTTTCTTT
CASSPRRGGRAFF
>TRBV10-3|.|13|TRBJ1-5|.
TGTGCCATCAGTCTACAGGGAGACCAGCCCCAGCATTTT
CAISLQGDQPQHF
>TRBV10-3|.|12|TRBJ1-3|.
TGTGCCATCAATACCTCTGGAAACACCATATATTTT
CAINTSGNTIYF
>TRBV5-6|.|13|TRBJ2-1|.
TGTGCCAGCTCACGGGGGGCGTGGGATGAGCAGTTCTTC
CASSRGAWDEQFF